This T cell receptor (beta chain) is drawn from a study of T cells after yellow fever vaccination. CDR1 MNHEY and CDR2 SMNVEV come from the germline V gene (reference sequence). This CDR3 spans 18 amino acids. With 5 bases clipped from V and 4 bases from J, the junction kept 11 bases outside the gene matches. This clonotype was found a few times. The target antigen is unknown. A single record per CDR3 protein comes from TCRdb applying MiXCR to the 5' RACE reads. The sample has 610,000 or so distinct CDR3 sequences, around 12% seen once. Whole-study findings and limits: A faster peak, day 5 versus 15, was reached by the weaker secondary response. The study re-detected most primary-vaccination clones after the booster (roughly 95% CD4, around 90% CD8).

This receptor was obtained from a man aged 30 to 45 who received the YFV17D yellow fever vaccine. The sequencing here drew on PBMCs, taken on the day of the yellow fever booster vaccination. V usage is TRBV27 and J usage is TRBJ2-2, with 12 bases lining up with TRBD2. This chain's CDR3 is CASSRFLAGGPATGELFF. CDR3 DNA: TGTGCCAGCAGTAGGTTCCTAGCGGGAGGGCCAGCCACCGGGGAGCTGTTTTTT.